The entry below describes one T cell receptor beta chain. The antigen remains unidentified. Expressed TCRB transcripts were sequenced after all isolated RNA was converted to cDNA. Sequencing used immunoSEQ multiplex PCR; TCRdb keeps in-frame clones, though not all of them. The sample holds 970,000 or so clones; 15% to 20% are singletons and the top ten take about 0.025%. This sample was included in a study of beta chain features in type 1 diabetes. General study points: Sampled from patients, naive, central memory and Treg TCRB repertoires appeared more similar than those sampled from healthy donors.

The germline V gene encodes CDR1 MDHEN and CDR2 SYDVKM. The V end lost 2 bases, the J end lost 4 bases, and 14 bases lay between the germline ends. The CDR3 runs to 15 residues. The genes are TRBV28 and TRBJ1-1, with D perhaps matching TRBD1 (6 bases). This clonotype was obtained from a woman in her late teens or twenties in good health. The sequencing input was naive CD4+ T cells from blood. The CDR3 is CASSLHTGQFTEAFF. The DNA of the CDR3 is TGTGCCAGCAGTTTACACACAGGGCAATTCACTGAAGCTTTCTTT.